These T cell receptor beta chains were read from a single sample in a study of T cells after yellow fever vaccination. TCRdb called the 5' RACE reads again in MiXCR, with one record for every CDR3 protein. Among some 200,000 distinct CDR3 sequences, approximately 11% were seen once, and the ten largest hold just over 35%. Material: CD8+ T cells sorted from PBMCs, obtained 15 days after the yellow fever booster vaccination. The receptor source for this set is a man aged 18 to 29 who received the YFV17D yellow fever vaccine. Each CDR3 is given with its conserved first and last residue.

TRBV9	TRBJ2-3	CASSIRDGGTDTQYF
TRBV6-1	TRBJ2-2	CAISTGELFF
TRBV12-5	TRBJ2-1	CASGQPPGLADNEQFF
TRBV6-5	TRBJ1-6	CASSYSGQLYNSPLHF
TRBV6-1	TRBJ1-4	CASARISAEKLFF
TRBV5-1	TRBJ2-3	CASSFSPYGGAGDTDTQYF
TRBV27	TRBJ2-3	CASSPWTGTDTQYF
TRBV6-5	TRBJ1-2	CASNFGQGANYGYTF
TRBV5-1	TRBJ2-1	CASSFGGGFDNEQFF
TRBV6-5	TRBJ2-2	CASRYARGDGELFF
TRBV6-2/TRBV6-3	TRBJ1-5	CASSSPGFSNQPQHF
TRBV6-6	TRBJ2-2	CASSYSAWELFF
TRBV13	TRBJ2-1	CASAHSYVGGAGEQFF
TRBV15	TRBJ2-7	CATSRAASGTGWREQYF
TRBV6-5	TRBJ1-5	CASSPPGYYQPQHF
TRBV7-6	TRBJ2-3	CASSLVQTSGATDTQYF
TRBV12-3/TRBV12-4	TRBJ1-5	CASSRGAGENQPQHF
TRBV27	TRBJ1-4	CASGPGQTNEKLFF
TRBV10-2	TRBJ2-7	CASSELRPEQYF
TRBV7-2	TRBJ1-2	CASSREAADYGYTF
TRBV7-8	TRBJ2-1	CASSPISGLAYEQFF
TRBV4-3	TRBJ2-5	CASSQTASGGTLETQYF
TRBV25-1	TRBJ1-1	CASSESPGRTEAFF
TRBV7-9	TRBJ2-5	CASSLGQAQETQYF
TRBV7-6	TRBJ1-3	CASSSAGQRGNTIYF
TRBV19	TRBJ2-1	CASSGTGYVFNEQFF
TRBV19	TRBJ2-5	CASSIGQETQYF
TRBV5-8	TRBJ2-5	CASTGTQYF
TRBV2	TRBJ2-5	CASSELDEETQYF
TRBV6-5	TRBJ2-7	CATTYFGGEQYF
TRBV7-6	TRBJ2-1	CASSSPWGSGEQFF
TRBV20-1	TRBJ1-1	CSARVAVDEAFF
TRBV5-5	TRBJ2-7	CASSWGTGTYEQYF
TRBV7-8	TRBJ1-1	CASSLVPANTEAFF
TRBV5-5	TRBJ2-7	CASCPETIAYEQYF
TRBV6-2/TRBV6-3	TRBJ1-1	CASSLRQGPTEAFF
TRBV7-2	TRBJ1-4	CASSLVLSRQLFF
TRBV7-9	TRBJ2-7	CASRATGVSYEQYF
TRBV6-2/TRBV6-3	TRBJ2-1	CASNEGDEQFF
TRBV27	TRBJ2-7	CASSLAPSVPLSYEQYF
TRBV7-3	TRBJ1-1	CASSLNAGTEAFF
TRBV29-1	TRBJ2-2	CSVDGGPNTGELFF